The rows below give T cell receptor beta chains drawn from one sample of a study of blood T cell repertoires in COVID-19. Profiling relied on immunoSEQ multiplex PCR, and the TCRdb table lists in-frame clones only, not all of them. The sample gives 200,000 to 250,000 clones, around nine tenths of which show up once; about 15% is in the top ten. Sequencing was performed on PBMCs or T cells enriched from blood (not recorded which). All receptors come from a woman in her forties or fifties with acute COVID-19. CDR3s leave out the opening cysteine and the closing phenylalanine or tryptophan. Fields, in order: V gene, clone size, CDR3 protein. Where a row states a size, it is once, few, many or the class of an expanded clone; other rows omit it.

v_gene: TRBV7-2; abundance: NA; CDR3aa: ASSKGQGGNTEAF
v_gene: TRBV28; abundance: NA; CDR3aa: ASSPNTDTQY
v_gene: TRBV11-1; abundance: NA; CDR3aa: ASSQRTGGTEAF
v_gene: TRBV18; abundance: NA; CDR3aa: ASSPDRGGLRYKNTEAF
v_gene: TRBV5-5; abundance: NA; CDR3aa: ASSELGLTSGGEQF
v_gene: TRBV9; abundance: NA; CDR3aa: ASSVIPGEQF
v_gene: TRBV28; abundance: NA; CDR3aa: ASSLGGGGPMVWTQY
v_gene: TRBV27; abundance: NA; CDR3aa: ASSEGNEQF
v_gene: TRBV7-2; abundance: NA; CDR3aa: ASSQPGLASPYEQY
v_gene: TRBV4-2; abundance: NA; CDR3aa: ASSQGSGTGLYEQY
v_gene: TRBV24-1; abundance: NA; CDR3aa: ATSDFPTGAGETQY
v_gene: TRBV27; abundance: NA; CDR3aa: ASSLWGNNQPQH
v_gene: TRBV6-5; abundance: NA; CDR3aa: ASSYSRGIQPQH
v_gene: TRBV5-4; abundance: few; CDR3aa: ASSFGGAEQY
v_gene: TRBV20-1; abundance: NA; CDR3aa: SASLSRQGLYSNQPQH
v_gene: TRBV4-1; abundance: NA; CDR3aa: ASSQDQREGSYEQY
v_gene: TRBV5-1; abundance: NA; CDR3aa: ASSSTGQGSYEQY
v_gene: TRBV19; abundance: NA; CDR3aa: ASIQREGRGDEQF
v_gene: TRBV11-2; abundance: NA; CDR3aa: ASSAGGRIELF
v_gene: TRBV7-9; abundance: NA; CDR3aa: ASSPRTGSNYGYT
v_gene: TRBV10-3; abundance: NA; CDR3aa: AIRAAGTGGNTIY
v_gene: TRBV2; abundance: once; CDR3aa: ASSGTGKAEAF
v_gene: TRBV5-5; abundance: NA; CDR3aa: ASSLQGQQETQY
v_gene: TRBV6-5; abundance: NA; CDR3aa: ASRTRTSGNNEQF
v_gene: TRBV28; abundance: NA; CDR3aa: ASSSPSVRGTEAF
v_gene: TRBV27; abundance: NA; CDR3aa: ASTSLGQGTYEQY
v_gene: TRBV6-5; abundance: NA; CDR3aa: ASSYSLAGYTDTQY
v_gene: TRBV9; abundance: NA; CDR3aa: ASSEGVVPEQETQY
v_gene: TRBV2; abundance: NA; CDR3aa: ASSEVADTFSYEQY
v_gene: TRBV19; abundance: NA; CDR3aa: ASTLGQSSNQPQH
v_gene: TRBV4-1; abundance: NA; CDR3aa: ASSQEGGQGARKTQY
v_gene: TRBV2; abundance: once; CDR3aa: ASSELGGADTGELF
v_gene: TRBV6-6; abundance: NA; CDR3aa: ASSLDRFHEQY
v_gene: TRBV28; abundance: once; CDR3aa: ASSSFRQGRSPLH
v_gene: TRBV28; abundance: NA; CDR3aa: ASTPRSGGGNGYT
v_gene: TRBV4-1; abundance: NA; CDR3aa: ASSQGDQEVIWGYT
v_gene: TRBV4-2; abundance: NA; CDR3aa: ASSRGGMRSSYNEQF
v_gene: TRBV3-1/TRBV3-2; abundance: NA; CDR3aa: ASSQDLAGGRGGELF
v_gene: TRBV7-2; abundance: NA; CDR3aa: ASSLLREGTDTQY